This TCR beta chain came from a study of CD8 T cells in ankylosing spondylitis (dated by TCRdb to 2016 to 2017). Context from the whole study: T cell receptor beta repertoires were profiled in healthy donors and ankylosing spondylitis patients so that disease-linked TCR variants could be found. The full study cohort comprised 25 ankylosing spondylitis patients and some 100 healthy donors. Peripheral blood was sampled, and synovial fluid was additionally collected from ankylosing spondylitis patients. Study-wide conclusions, independent of this receptor: According to the report, matched synovial fluid samples from ankylosing spondylitis patients were significantly enriched for the disease-linked clones. Some motif variants had previously been reported in the synovial fluid and blood of reactive arthritis patients, which suggests shared mechanisms of disease initiation. The disease-linked clones showed a CD8+ phenotype and occurred at relatively low frequencies in peripheral blood. Blood from ankylosing spondylitis patients appeared to be characterized by a TCR beta motif made up of under ten highly homologous amino acid variants.

Sequencing instrument: Illumina HiSeq 2500. TCR beta libraries were prepared by quantitative 5'-RACE with molecular barcodes. In the authors' own workflow: Disease-linked TCR variants were identified with a new computational method built on a probabilistic model of VDJ rearrangement. The public reads were quality trimmed at Q25 with fastp and then assembled into clones with MiXCR by TCRdb, keeping productive beta chains. Rows matching on CDR3 protein sequence are summarized as one entry with the most common DNA and genes. V and J calls and clone size were set by TCRdb, not the authors. This sample comprises more than 95,000 distinct CDR3 sequences, about 8.6% of them detected only once. 9.9% of the sample rests with the top ten. At least ten counts were recorded for this clonotype. Its recognized antigen is unknown. Per-base quality was not reported, and no clone a single base away is much larger than it.

Spanning cysteine to phenylalanine, the CDR3 consists of 15 amino acids. The CDR3 DNA has 45 bases and is translated from base 1. V gives up 1 base and J gives up 3 bases, and the segment between their germline ends measures 13 bases. As encoded in the germline V gene, CDR1 is SGHAT while CDR2 is FQNNGV. The chain links TRBV11-2 with TRBJ2-7; a weak D assignment points to TRBD1 (6 bases agree). This sequence was found in a male donor with ankylosing spondylitis or in good health (not recorded which). Sequencing used blood, either unsorted or a sorted T cell fraction (not recorded which). At the DNA level, the sequence is TGTGCCAGCAGCTTAGTTCAGGGGAATTTCTACGAGCAGTACTTC. Translated, it gives CASSLVQGNFYEQYF.